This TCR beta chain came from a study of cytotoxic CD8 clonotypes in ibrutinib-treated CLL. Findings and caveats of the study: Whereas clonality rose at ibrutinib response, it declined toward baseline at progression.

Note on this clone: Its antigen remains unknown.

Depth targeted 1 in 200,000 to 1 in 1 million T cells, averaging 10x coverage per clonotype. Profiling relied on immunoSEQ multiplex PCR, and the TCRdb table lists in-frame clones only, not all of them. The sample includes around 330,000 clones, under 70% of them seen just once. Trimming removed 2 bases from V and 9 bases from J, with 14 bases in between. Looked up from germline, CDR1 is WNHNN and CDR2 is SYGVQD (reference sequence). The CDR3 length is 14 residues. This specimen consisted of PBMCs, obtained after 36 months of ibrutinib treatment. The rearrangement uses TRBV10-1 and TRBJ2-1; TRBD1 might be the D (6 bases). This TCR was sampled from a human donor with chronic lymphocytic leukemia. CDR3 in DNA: TGCGCCAGCAGTGAGACAGGGCTGTCGGGTGAGCAGTTCTTC. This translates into CASSETGLSGEQFF.